These 2 T cell receptor beta chains were sequenced from one sample in a study of CD8 T cells in ankylosing spondylitis. TCRdb called the 5' RACE reads again in MiXCR, with one record for every CDR3 protein. The sample lists about 310,000 distinct CDR3 sequences, less than 25% occurring once. The material sequenced was blood, either unsorted or a sorted T cell fraction (not recorded which). The source of these receptors is a female donor with ankylosing spondylitis or in good health (not recorded which).

There are a few counts of this clonotype. This chain uses TRBV7-8 with TRBJ1-1; D ambiguous. Trimming cost V 3 bases and J 2 bases, with 13 bases left between them. This CDR3 comprises 15 residues. CDR1 is SGHVS, CDR2 FQNEAQ, per germline. The chain's CDR3 is CASSFGSEVNTEAFF. Written as DNA, the CDR3 is TGTGCCAGCAGCTTTGGGAGTGAGGTAAACACTGAAGCTTTCTTT.

The gene calls are TRBV6-4 and TRBJ2-1; D tentatively reads TRBD1 or TRBD2 (6 bases each). CDR1 is MRHNA, CDR2 SNTAGT, per germline. This CDR3 contains 15 residues. Trimming took off 0 bases at V and 7 bases at J, with 13 bases between the two ends. Written as DNA, the CDR3 is TGTGCCAGCAGTGACTCGAGGGGGGCGCTTAATGAGCAGTTCTTC. Its translation is CASSDSRGALNEQFF.